The 5 T cell receptor beta chains given below trace back to one sample, sequenced in a study of T cells after yellow fever vaccination. MiXCR, applied by TCRdb to the 5' RACE reads, yields one record per CDR3 protein. The data hold fewer than 400,000 distinct CDR3 sequences, with over 8.5% observed a single time. The sample in question was CD4+ T cells sorted from PBMCs, obtained 45 days after the yellow fever booster vaccination. These TCRs come from a man between 18 and 35 years old who received the YFV17D yellow fever vaccine.

This clonotype was detected a few times. V gene TRBV20-1 combines with J gene TRBJ2-1, with 14 bases identical to TRBD2. The length of the CDR3 is 14 residues. CDR1 is DFQATT and CDR2 is SNEGSKA in the germline V gene (reference sequence). V lost 6 bases and J lost 13; bases outside the gene matches: 11. The CDR3 sequence: CSALGTSGGRKQFF. The DNA of the CDR3 is TGCAGTGCACTAGGGACTAGCGGGGGCCGGAAACAGTTCTTC.

The chain joins TRBV7-2 to TRBJ1-2; D is possibly TRBD1 (5 bases). V was clipped by 3 bases and J by 4 bases, with 9 bases between them. The V gene's germline CDR1 is SGHTA and CDR2 FQGNSA. The CDR3 covers 13 residues. In DNA, the CDR3 is TGTGCCAGCAGCTTGGGGCAGACCTATGGCTACACCTTC. This sequence encodes CASSLGQTYGYTF. Combining the CDR3 with reference TRBV7-2 and TRBJ1-2 gives the whole variable domain GAGVSQSPSNKVTEKGKDVELRCDPISGHTALYWYRQSLGQGLEFLIYFQGNSAPDKSGLPSDRFSAERTGGSVSTLTIQRTQQEDSAVYLCASSLGQTYGYTFGSGTRLTVV.

Notes on this clonotype: At one boundary the junction diverges from the germline segment, which might be a read error. The chain combines TRBV7-2 with TRBJ1-1; D is undetermined. CDR1 is SGHTA and CDR2 is FQGNSA in the germline V gene. The length of the CDR3 is 13 residues. CDR3 sequence: CASSLEGNTEGFF. CDR3 bases: TGTGCCAGCAGCTTAGAAGGGAACACTGAAGGTTTCTTT. The full variable domain, in which reference TRBV7-2 and TRBJ1-1 provide the parts outside the CDR3, is GAGVSQSPSNKVTEKGKDVELRCDPISGHTALYWYRQSLGQGLEFLIYFQGNSAPDKSGLPSDRFSAERTGGSVSTLTIQRTQQEDSAVYLCASSLEGNTEGFFGQGTRLTVV.

The rearrangement joins TRBV4-3 to TRBJ2-1; 9 nucleotides agree with TRBD1. From germline, CDR1 is LGHNA and CDR2 YSLEER. The CDR3 covers 22 residues. The V and J ends lost 1 base and 0 bases, in that order; junction bases with no gene match: 19. The CDR3 spells CASSQGSFRDRVRANSYNEQFF. CDR3 in DNA: TGCGCCAGCAGCCAAGGATCATTTAGGGACAGGGTCCGCGCGAACTCCTACAATGAGCAGTTCTTC.

In its sample, this clonotype was seen a few times. The rearrangement links TRBV6-1 to TRBJ2-5; 7 nucleotides align to TRBD1. CDR1 and CDR2 (germline): MNHNS, SASEGT. V shed 6 bases and J 5 bases; nucleotides not matched to a gene: 12. CDR3 length equals 15 residues. The CDR3 DNA reads as TGTGCCAGCAGGAAAGACAGGGTAGGGCAGGAGACCCAGTACTTC. Protein sequence: CASRKDRVGQETQYF.